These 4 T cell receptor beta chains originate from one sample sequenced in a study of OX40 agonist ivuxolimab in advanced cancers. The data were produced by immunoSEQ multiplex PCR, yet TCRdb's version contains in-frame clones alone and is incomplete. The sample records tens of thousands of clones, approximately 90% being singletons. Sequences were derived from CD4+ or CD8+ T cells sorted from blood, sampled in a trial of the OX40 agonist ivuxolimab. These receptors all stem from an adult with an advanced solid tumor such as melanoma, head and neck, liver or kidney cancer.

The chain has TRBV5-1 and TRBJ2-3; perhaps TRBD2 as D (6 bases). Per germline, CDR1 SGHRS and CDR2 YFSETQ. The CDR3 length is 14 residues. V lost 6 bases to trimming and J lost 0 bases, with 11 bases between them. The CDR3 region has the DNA TGCGCCAGCAAACGCGGGGATAGCACAGATACGCAGTATTTT. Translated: CASKRGDSTDTQYF.

CDR3 in DNA: TGTGCCAGCGGGGACTGGGGGGGATTTCCCGGGGAGCTGTTTTTT. Its protein product is CASGDWGGFPGELFF. This chain connects TRBV27 to TRBJ2-2; 7 bases are a match to TRBD2. Germline CDR1 is MNHEY and CDR2 is SMNVEV (reference sequence). CDR3 size: 15 residues. J lost 6 bases, V lost 8 bases, and 12 bases had no gene match.

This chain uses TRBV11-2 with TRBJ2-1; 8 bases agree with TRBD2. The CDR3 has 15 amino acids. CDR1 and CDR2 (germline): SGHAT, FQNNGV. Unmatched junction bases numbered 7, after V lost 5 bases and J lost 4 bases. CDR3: CASSPPSGFYNEQFF. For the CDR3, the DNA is TGTGCCAGCAGCCCACCTAGCGGGTTTTACAATGAGCAGTTCTTC.

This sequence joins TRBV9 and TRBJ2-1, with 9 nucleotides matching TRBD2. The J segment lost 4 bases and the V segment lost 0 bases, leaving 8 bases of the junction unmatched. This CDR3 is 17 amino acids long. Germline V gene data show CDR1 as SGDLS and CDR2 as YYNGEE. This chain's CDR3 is CASSVGRGREGYNEQFF. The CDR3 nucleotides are TGTGCCAGCAGCGTAGGTCGTGGGCGGGAGGGTTACAATGAGCAGTTCTTC. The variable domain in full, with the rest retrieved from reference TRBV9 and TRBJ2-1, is DSGVTQTPKHLITATGQRVTLRCSPRSGDLSVYWYQQSLDQGLQFLIQYYNGEERAKGNILERFSAQQFPDLHSELNLSSLELGDSALYFCASSVGRGREGYNEQFFGPGTRLTVL.